The 18 T cell receptor beta chains listed next were all sequenced from one sample in a study of shared clonotypes between healthy human individuals. Here immunoSEQ multiplex PCR was the method, and the copy in TCRdb shows in-frame clones only, minus some. The sample has about 2,500,000 clones, 90% to 95% seen once; the top ten hold over 0.12%. The source material was naive CD4+ T cells sorted from blood. Described subset: CD45RA+ positively selected. The source is a man aged 18-30 years in good health.

This clone showed up just once. The CDR3 bases are TGTGCCAGCAGTGAAGCCGACAGCGCGAGCTCCTATAATTCACCCCTCCACTTT. It encodes CASSEADSASSYNSPLHF. V and J are TRBV6-1 and TRBJ1-6, with D tentatively TRBD1 (5 bases). Germline V gene data show CDR1 as MNHNS and CDR2 as SASEGT. The CDR3 consists of 18 residues. The ends were cut back, 0 bases at V and 0 bases at J, with 12 bases in the middle.

The chain recombines TRBV6-4 with TRBJ2-3; 8 nucleotides match TRBD2. The V gene's germline CDR1 is MRHNA and CDR2 SNTAGT. Unmatched junction bases numbered 2, after V lost 4 bases and J lost 2 bases. The CDR3 spans 14 residues. Written as DNA, the CDR3 is TGTGCCAGCAGTGGCGGGAGGTCCACAGATACGCAGTATTTT. Protein product: CASSGGRSTDTQYF.

The chain is built from TRBV2 and TRBJ1-5, with 7 positions matching TRBD1. V trimming: 1 base; J trimming: 0 bases; junction bases outside the gene matches: 9. The CDR3 has 18 amino acids. CDR1 is SNHLY and CDR2 is FYNNEI in the germline V gene. CDR3 protein: CASSEVFGTVFSNQPQHF. CDR3 nucleotide sequence: TGTGCCAGCAGTGAAGTATTCGGGACAGTTTTTAGCAATCAGCCCCAGCATTTT.

This rearrangement joins TRBV30 to TRBJ1-1, with D unclear. Germline assignment: CDR1 GTSNPN and CDR2 SVGIG (reference sequence). The CDR3 is made up of 17 amino acids. Trimming shortened V by 2 bases and J by 0 bases, and 19 bases separated the two germline ends. The DNA of the CDR3 is TGTGCCTGGAGTCGGGCCGCGGGGAAACTAATGAACACTGAAGCTTTCTTT. Its protein is CAWSRAAGKLMNTEAFF.

The CDR3 sequence is CASSSLPGGVGTGANVLTF. The CDR3 region has the DNA TGTGCCAGCAGTTCCCTGCCCGGGGGGGTCGGCACTGGGGCCAACGTCCTGACTTTC. The rearrangement uses TRBV11-2 and TRBJ2-6, with 8 bases matching TRBD2. The length of the CDR3 is 19 residues. The J segment lost 2 bases and the V segment lost 6 bases, leaving 15 bases of the junction unmatched. Looked up from germline, CDR1 is SGHAT and CDR2 is FQNNGV.

This clone appeared a single time. The chain links TRBV6-5 to TRBJ2-5; D is perhaps TRBD1 (6 bases). The CDR3 contains 15 residues. Germline V gene lookup returns CDR1 MNHEY and CDR2 SVGAGI. V was shortened by 2 bases and J by 1 base, with 11 bases between the two germline ends. The CDR3 coding sequence is TGTGCCAGCAGTTACAGGGGGTCGATCCAAGAGACCCAGTACTTC. It yields the protein CASSYRGSIQETQYF.

Details on this clone: Other DNA sequences in this specimen translate into the identical CDR3. CDR3 sequence (DNA): TGTGCCAGCAGGGGCAGTCAAGAGACCCAGTACTTC. This encodes CASRGSQETQYF. The chain combines TRBV6-5 with TRBJ2-5; D is undetermined. Germline V gives CDR1 MNHEY, CDR2 SVGAGI. CDR3 length equals 12 residues. Trimming removed 6 bases from V and 2 bases from J, with 7 bases in between.

The chain has TRBV30 and TRBJ2-7, with 10 nucleotides matching TRBD2. In germline, CDR1 is GTSNPN, CDR2 SVGIG (reference sequence). The trim removed 0 bases at V and 5 bases at J, leaving 4 bases unmatched. This CDR3 is 14 amino acids long. CDR3 protein: CAWSVAGGLDEQYF. In DNA, the CDR3 is TGTGCCTGGAGTGTAGCGGGGGGGCTTGACGAGCAGTACTTC.

The chain carries TRBV19 and TRBJ2-4; D not resolved. Germline V gives CDR1 LNHDA, CDR2 SQIVND (reference sequence). V dropped 3 bases and J dropped 3 bases, with 6 bases sitting between them. This CDR3 has 13 amino acids. This chain's CDR3 is CASSISNKNIQYF. Here the CDR3 DNA reads TGTGCCAGTAGTATCTCCAACAAAAACATTCAGTACTTC.

This rearrangement joins TRBV5-6 to TRBJ1-2; D unclear. From germline, CDR1 is SGHDT and CDR2 YYEEEE. Trimming took 0 bases from V and 8 from J, leaving 23 bases between them. CDR3 size: 17 residues. The CDR3 region has the DNA TGTGCCAGCAGCTTGGAACTCGACACCATCCGAAGTGGGGGCTACACCTTC. It encodes CASSLELDTIRSGGYTF.

This chain uses TRBV7-6 with TRBJ2-3; 8 nucleotides align to TRBD2. V was pared by 0 bases and J by 6 bases, with 14 bases of the junction left unmatched. This CDR3 has 18 residues. Per germline, CDR1 SGHVS and CDR2 FNYEAQ. CDR3 loop: CASSLAGVVAGGRDTQYF. The CDR3 DNA reads TGTGCCAGCAGCTTAGCCGGGGTAGTGGCGGGAGGCAGGGATACGCAGTATTTT.

As to this clone: Other DNA sequences within the sample encode an identical CDR3. The V and J genes are TRBV5-1 and TRBJ1-2; D unresolved. V was cut by 0 bases and J by 2 bases, with 5 bases left in between. CDR3 length equals 13 residues. Germline V CDR1 and CDR2: SGHRS, YFSETQ. The CDR3 reads CASSLGGNYGYTF. The CDR3 bases are TGCGCCAGCAGCTTGGGGGGAAACTATGGCTACACCTTC.

The chain uses TRBV19 and TRBJ1-2; 10 bases match TRBD1. The CDR3 spans 16 residues. The J segment lost 4 bases and the V segment lost 5 bases, leaving 10 bases of the junction unmatched. CDR1 and CDR2 (germline): LNHDA, SQIVND (reference sequence). The CDR3 region is CASSSTPGQGSYGYTF. In DNA form, the CDR3 reads TGTGCCAGTAGTTCCACCCCGGGACAGGGGTCCTATGGCTACACCTTC.

This chain uses TRBV13 with TRBJ2-3; D is ambiguous. Deletions cut 5 bases from V and 2 bases from J, with 8 bases between. Germline V gives CDR1 PRHDT, CDR2 FYEKMQ (reference sequence). CDR3 length equals 13 residues. CDR3 amino acids: CASSLMHTDTQYF. CDR3 nucleotides: TGTGCCAGCAGCCTCATGCACACAGATACGCAGTATTTT.

J is TRBJ2-5 and V is TRBV5-4, with D maybe TRBD2 (6 bases). The ends were cut back, 4 bases at V and 7 bases at J, with 17 bases in the middle. The CDR3 sequence is 14 residues long. Germline V gene sequence: CDR1 SGHNT, CDR2 YYREEE (reference sequence). The DNA of the CDR3 is TGTGCCAGCAGCCGGGACTTCTCGCAGGGGACCCAGTACTTC. It codes for CASSRDFSQGTQYF.

Concerning this clone itself: Other DNA sequences within the sample encode an identical CDR3. V is TRBV9 and J is TRBJ2-1; D tentatively reads TRBD1 or TRBD2 (6 bases each). This CDR3 region has 15 residues. The V end was cut by 2 bases, the J end by 0 bases, with 9 bases between. Germline lookup yields CDR1 SGDLS and CDR2 YYNGEE. Here the CDR3 DNA reads TGTGCCAGCAGCGTCGGAGGGGGCTCCTACAATGAGCAGTTCTTC. Translated: CASSVGGGSYNEQFF.

The chain links TRBV7-9 to TRBJ1-5; D is possibly TRBD1 (5 bases). The CDR3 is 14 residues long. The V end was cut by 4 bases, the J end by 9 bases, with 16 bases between. Germline loops: CDR1 SEHNR, CDR2 FQNEAQ (reference sequence). This CDR3 is CASSWGWGEAPQHF. The CDR3, as DNA: TGTGCCAGCAGCTGGGGCTGGGGAGAGGCGCCCCAGCATTTT.

The chain has TRBV30 and TRBJ1-2, with TRBD1 as a possible D gene (6 bases). V gave up 3 bases and J gave up 8 bases, with 10 bases separating them. Germline loops: CDR1 GTSNPN, CDR2 SVGIG (reference sequence). CDR3 length: 11 residues. CDR3 sequence reads: CAWRGAKGYTF. CDR3 bases: TGTGCCTGGAGGGGGGCGAAGGGCTACACCTTC.